The rows below give T cell receptor beta chains drawn from one sample of a study of blood T cell repertoires in COVID-19. The repertoire was sequenced with immunoSEQ multiplex PCR; TCRdb's copy has only in-frame clones and lacks some. The sample lists fewer than 350,000 clones, about nine tenths occurring once. Input material: peripheral blood. The receptors here all came from a woman aged 30 to 39 with COVID-19, enrolled during active disease. The CDR3 runs from the conserved cysteine through the conserved F or W. Fields, in order: J gene, D gene, V gene, clone size, CDR3 DNA, CDR3 protein. The D gene is left open where the match is weak. Rows may omit the clone size; those that give it use once, few, many or a size class.

TRBJ2-7	TRBD2	TRBV15	.	TGTGCCACCACTACTGATAGCGGGAGGGGAAACTACGAGCAGTACTTC	CATTTDSGRGNYEQYF
TRBJ1-2	TRBD1	TRBV28	.	TGTGCCAGCAGAGACACAGGGGTTGGCGGCTACACCTTC	CASRDTGVGGYTF
TRBJ2-1	TRBD2	TRBV3-1/TRBV3-2	.	TGTGCCAGCAGCCAAGCTAGCGGGGCACACAATGAGCAGTTCTTC	CASSQASGAHNEQFF
TRBJ1-5	.	TRBV28	.	TGTGCCAGCCGCCTCTTGGGAGGGGTTCTCTATCAGCCCCAGCATTTT	CASRLLGGVLYQPQHF
TRBJ2-7	TRBD1	TRBV6-5	.	TGTGCCAGCAGGCTTGAGGACAGGGGGTCGTACGAGCAGTACTTC	CASRLEDRGSYEQYF
TRBJ2-1	TRBD2	TRBV28	.	TGTGCCAGCAGCTCGAGCGGGATCAATGAGCAGTTCTTC	CASSSSGINEQFF
TRBJ1-1	.	TRBV30	.	TGTGCCTGGAGTAGTGGGCAGGGTTTCACTGAAGCTTTCTTT	CAWSSGQGFTEAFF
TRBJ1-4	TRBD1	TRBV5-1	.	TGCGCCAGCAGCTTGCGGGGGACAGGGAATGAAAAACTGTTTTTT	CASSLRGTGNEKLFF
TRBJ1-2	TRBD1	TRBV7-2	.	TGTGCCAGCAGCCCGCCGGGACAGGCCTATGGCTACACCTTC	CASSPPGQAYGYTF
TRBJ1-2	.	TRBV9	once	TGTGCCAGCAGCGTTGAAGCAGGTTCTAACTATGGCTACACCTTC	CASSVEAGSNYGYTF
TRBJ1-2	TRBD1	TRBV18	.	TGTGCCAGCTCACCAACAGGGGGGGGCTATGGCTACACCTTC	CASSPTGGGYGYTF
TRBJ1-3	.	TRBV4-2	few	TGTGCCAGCAGCCAAGACAGGGAGGGAGGAAACACCATATATTTT	CASSQDREGGNTIYF
TRBJ2-5	TRBD2	TRBV2	.	TGTGCCAGCGGGAGGGGCGCGGTTGAGACCCAGTACTTC	CASGRGAVETQYF
TRBJ1-4	.	TRBV5-1	.	TGCGCCAGCAGCCCGGTCGGGTGGCGTGAAAAACTGTTTTTT	CASSPVGWREKLFF
TRBJ2-1	.	TRBV7-9	once	TGTGCCAGCAGCTTACTAAGGGGTCGCGGAGGGAATGAGCAGTTCTTC	CASSLLRGRGGNEQFF
TRBJ2-5	TRBD2	TRBV5-4	.	TGTGCCAGCAGCCGGGGACTAGCGGAAGAGACCCAGTACTTC	CASSRGLAEETQYF
TRBJ1-1	TRBD1	TRBV5-1	.	TGCGCCAGCAGCTTGGATGGACAGGGGCAAGCTTTCTTT	CASSLDGQGQAFF
TRBJ2-7	TRBD1	TRBV7-3	.	TGTGCCAGCAGCTTAAGACAGGGTGGCGAGCAGTACTTC	CASSLRQGGEQYF
TRBJ2-3	.	TRBV7-8	.	TGTGCCAGCAGCCCCAGGGTACCAGATACGCAGTATTTT	CASSPRVPDTQYF
TRBJ2-3	TRBD2	TRBV7-8	once	TGTGCCAGCAGCTTAAGGACTAGCGGGAGGACAGATACGCAGTATTTT	CASSLRTSGRTDTQYF
TRBJ1-5	.	TRBV27	.	TGTGCCAGCAGTACAGGGATTAGCAATCAGCCCCAGCATTTT	CASSTGISNQPQHF
TRBJ2-2	.	TRBV5-1	.	TGCGCCAGCAGCCCGACAGTTACCGGGGAGCTGTTTTTT	CASSPTVTGELFF
TRBJ2-7	TRBD1	TRBV4-2	.	TGTGCCAGCAGCCAACCCGGGACAGGGGTAACCTACGAGCAGTACTTC	CASSQPGTGVTYEQYF
TRBJ1-2	TRBD1	TRBV6-4	.	TGTGCCAGCAGTACCGGGACAGGGGGATCCTATGGCTACACCTTC	CASSTGTGGSYGYTF
TRBJ1-6	.	TRBV7-9	once	TGTGCCAGCAGCGAGACACCAAATTCACCCCTCCACTTT	CASSETPNSPLHF
TRBJ1-2	TRBD1	TRBV5-6	.	TGTGCCAGCAGCCCGGGACAGGTTTATGGCTACACCTTC	CASSPGQVYGYTF
TRBJ2-7	TRBD2	TRBV13	.	TGTGCCAGCAGCGCCCGGACTAGCGGGCCCTACGAGCAGTACTTC	CASSARTSGPYEQYF
TRBJ1-1	TRBD1	TRBV30	.	TGTGCCTGGGACCCGGACAGGGTTACAGTAGCTTTCTTT	CAWDPDRVTVAFF
TRBJ2-7	TRBD1	TRBV28	.	TGTGCCAGCAGCTCCAGTCCAGGGGGCTCCTACGAGCAGTACTTC	CASSSSPGGSYEQYF
TRBJ2-6	.	TRBV6-5	.	TGTGCCAGCAGGGACTCCCTGGGGGCCAACGTCCTGACTTTC	CASRDSLGANVLTF
TRBJ2-5	.	TRBV6-2/TRBV6-3	.	TGTGCCAGCAGTTACAACAGGGTGGGGGAGACCCAGTACTTC	CASSYNRVGETQYF
TRBJ2-1	.	TRBV28	.	TGTGCCAGCAGCGTCACCCCGGCGGATGAGCAGTTCTTC	CASSVTPADEQFF
TRBJ2-7	TRBD2	TRBV5-4	.	TGTGCCAGCAGCCGGACTAGCGGGCCCTCCTACGAGCAGTACTTC	CASSRTSGPSYEQYF
TRBJ1-1	TRBD1	TRBV19	once	TGTGCCAGTAGTGTTCAGGGGGCGATTCCGGGCACTGAAGCTTTCTTT	CASSVQGAIPGTEAFF
TRBJ2-6	.	TRBV15	.	TGTGCCACCAGCCTAGGTGGGGCCTCTGGGGCCAACGTCCTGACTTTC	CATSLGGASGANVLTF